The 30 T cell receptor beta chains presented below share a single source sample, sequenced in a study of cytomegalovirus exposure and HLA in healthy donors. Use of 60 Vbeta and 13 Jbeta primers characterized the PCR. Here immunoSEQ multiplex PCR was the method, and the copy in TCRdb shows in-frame clones only, minus some. The table shows roughly 100,000 clones, with 65% to 85% occurring only once. The source material was PBMCs. The source is a male donor in good health and CMV-seronegative.

The chain has TRBV5-1 and TRBJ2-7, with 10 nucleotides matching TRBD1. Germline lookup yields CDR1 SGHRS and CDR2 YFSETQ. V lost 5 bases, J lost 1 base, and 6 bases stayed unmatched. This CDR3 spans 15 amino acids. In DNA form, the CDR3 reads TGCGCCAGCAGTCCGACAGGGGGCGTTTCCTACGAGCAGTACTTC. Translation gives CASSPTGGVSYEQYF.

This clone is a singleton in its sample. This chain joins TRBV6-4 and TRBJ2-3, with 7 bases aligning to TRBD2. Per germline, CDR1 MRHNA and CDR2 SNTAGT. J gave up 4 bases and V 2 bases, and 6 bases lay outside the gene matches. This CDR3 contains 15 residues. CDR3 DNA: TGTGCCAGCAGTGACGGGTTAGCGGGTGCAGATACGCAGTATTTT. This translates into CASSDGLAGADTQYF.

The chain carries TRBV15 and TRBJ2-3; 8 bases align to TRBD2. Germline V lookup: CDR1 LNHNV, CDR2 YYDKDF (reference sequence). CDR3 length: 15 amino acids. V was pared by 4 bases and J by 11 bases, with 14 bases of the junction left unmatched. The CDR3 sequence: CATSIMAGSGSGQYF. For the CDR3, the DNA is TGTGCCACCAGCATTATGGCGGGAAGCGGGAGTGGGCAGTATTTT.

The rearrangement links TRBV4-2 to TRBJ2-7, with 7 bases that match TRBD2. Germline V gene lookup returns CDR1 LGHNA and CDR2 YNFKEQ. The V and J ends lost 0 bases and 2 bases, in that order; junction bases with no gene match: 4. The CDR3 is 15 amino acids. The CDR3 here is CASSQDQRGAYEQYF. The CDR3 DNA follows: TGTGCCAGCAGCCAAGACCAGCGGGGAGCCTACGAGCAGTACTTC.

V and J are TRBV9 and TRBJ1-1; TRBD1 aligns across 7 bases. The germline V gene encodes CDR1 SGDLS and CDR2 YYNGEE. This CDR3 region has 16 residues. V gave up 4 bases and J gave up 2 bases; unmatched junction bases: 11. CDR3 sequence reads: CASSMESGGVNTEAFF. The CDR3 bases are TGTGCCAGCAGCATGGAATCAGGGGGTGTAAACACTGAAGCTTTCTTT.

This chain joins TRBV6-1 and TRBJ1-1; D gene uncertain. Germline V gene lookup returns CDR1 MNHNS and CDR2 SASEGT. V was clipped by 5 bases and J by 2 bases, with 6 bases between them. The CDR3 totals 12 residues. CDR3 residues: CASSRYNTEAFF. CDR3 in DNA: TGTGCCAGCAGTCGTTATAACACTGAAGCTTTCTTT.

For the CDR3, the DNA is TGTGCCAGTAGTGGGGCTAGCGGGGGATTTGCAACCTACGAGCAGTACTTC. The encoded protein is CASSGASGGFATYEQYF. J is TRBJ2-7 and V is TRBV19, with 10 bases aligning to TRBD2. Per the germline V gene, CDR1 is LNHDA and CDR2 is SQIVND (reference sequence). V was pared by 5 bases and J by 2 bases, with 12 bases of the junction left unmatched. The CDR3 runs to 17 residues.

As regards this clone: At one end the junction does not follow the germline gene, possibly because of a read error. The chain joins TRBV7-9 to TRBJ1-1; D might be TRBD1 (5 bases). The CDR3 spans 13 residues. The germline gives CDR1 SEHNR, CDR2 FQNEAQ (reference sequence). This CDR3 is CSSSLDMNTEAFF. Here the CDR3 DNA reads TGTTCCAGCAGCTTGGACATGAACACTGAAGCTTTCTTT.

The chain has TRBV5-4 and TRBJ2-1, with D unresolved. The CDR3 extends over 13 amino acids. Trimming pared 1 base from V and 5 bases from J, leaving 7 bases between. Germline CDR1 is SGHNT and CDR2 is YYREEE (reference sequence). DNA for the CDR3: TGTGCCAGCAGCTTGTATGTAGACAATGAGCAGTTCTTC. Translation: CASSLYVDNEQFF. Full variable domain (remainder filled in from reference TRBV5-4 and TRBJ2-1): ETGVTQSPTHLIKTRGQQVTLRCSSQSGHNTVSWYQQALGQGPQFIFQYYREEENGRGNFPPRFSGLQFPNYSSELNVNALELDDSALYLCASSLYVDNEQFFGPGTRLTVL.

The chain employs TRBV11-1 and TRBJ2-4; a possible D gene is TRBD1 (5 bases). Germline V gene data show CDR1 as SGHAT and CDR2 as FQDESV (reference sequence). The CDR3 loop spans 15 amino acids. The V gene lost 2 bases and the J gene lost 5 bases, with 13 bases spanning the gap. For the CDR3, the DNA is TGTGCCAGCAGCTTACAGGGCTACCGGGAAAACATTCAGTACTTC. It translates to CASSLQGYRENIQYF.

The chain couples TRBV6-4 to TRBJ2-3; the match to TRBD1 covers 8 bases. CDR3 size: 16 residues. Germline loops: CDR1 MRHNA, CDR2 SNTAGT. J lost 3 bases, V lost 6 bases, and 11 bases had no gene match. As DNA, the CDR3 is TGTGCCAGCAGCGAAGGACAGGGAGGAATTACAGATACGCAGTATTTT. Its translation: CASSEGQGGITDTQYF.

This rearrangement joins TRBV4-1 to TRBJ2-7; tentative D call: TRBD1 (6 bases). CDR3 size: 15 residues. The germline V gene encodes CDR1 MGHRA and CDR2 YSYEKL. V was cut by 4 bases and J by 2 bases, with 15 bases left in between. The CDR3 spells CASSLPGQGTYEQYF. The CDR3, as DNA: TGCGCCAGCAGCCTCCCCGGCCAGGGGACCTACGAGCAGTACTTC.

The rearrangement links TRBV28 to TRBJ1-1, with D possibly matching TRBD1 (5 bases). CDR1 is MDHEN and CDR2 is SYDVKM in the germline V gene. V was trimmed by 7 bases and J by 5 bases, leaving 17 bases between them. This CDR3 comprises 14 residues. The CDR3 loop is CASIRPAGRTEAFF. CDR3 bases: TGTGCCAGCATACGGCCGGCGGGGCGGACTGAAGCTTTCTTT.

The chain has TRBV6-5 and TRBJ2-7, with 9 positions matching TRBD1. V was pared by 4 bases and J by 5 bases, with 12 bases of the junction left unmatched. Per germline, CDR1 MNHEY and CDR2 SVGAGI. The CDR3 totals 16 residues. The CDR3 DNA reads as TGTGCCAGCAGTTCACGAGCCGGGACAGGGTTCGACGAGCAGTACTTC. Translating it yields CASSSRAGTGFDEQYF.

The rearrangement joins TRBV29-1 to TRBJ2-3; 9 bases line up with TRBD1. The germline CDR1 and CDR2 sequences are SQVTM and ANQGSEA. The trim removed 6 bases at V and 6 bases at J, leaving 4 bases unmatched. The CDR3 covers 12 residues. Written as DNA, the CDR3 is TGCAGCGTAGGGACAGGGCACGATACGCAGTATTTT. This sequence encodes CSVGTGHDTQYF.

J is TRBJ1-4 and V is TRBV19; weak D call: TRBD1 (6 bases). The V end lost 4 bases, the J end lost 0 bases, and 15 bases lay between the germline ends. CDR3 length: 17 amino acids. Germline V gene lookup returns CDR1 LNHDA and CDR2 SQIVND (reference sequence). The CDR3 coding sequence is TGTGCCAGTAGTAAATTGACAGGAGTTGCAACTAATGAAAAACTGTTTTTT. Residues: CASSKLTGVATNEKLFF.

As DNA, the CDR3 is TGTGCTAGTGGTTTGGCCGCGGGACAGGGTCATCTGTCCCAGCATTTT. Translation gives CASGLAAGQGHLSQHF. This chain uses TRBV12-5 with TRBJ1-5, with 9 bases matching TRBD1. This CDR3 region has 16 residues. CDR1 is LGHNT and CDR2 is FRNRAP in the germline V gene. The V and J ends lost 1 base and 11 bases, in that order; junction bases with no gene match: 12.

This clone was seen a handful of times. The J gene is TRBJ1-4, the V gene TRBV7-9; D might be TRBD1 (6 bases). V was pared by 5 bases and J by 6 bases, with 13 bases between. This CDR3 contains 14 residues. From germline, CDR1 is SEHNR and CDR2 FQNEAQ (reference sequence). The CDR3 spells CASSPGGGDEKLFF. In DNA form, the CDR3 reads TGTGCCAGCAGCCCGGGAGGGGGTGATGAAAAACTGTTTTTT.

The gene calls are TRBV6-5 and TRBJ1-2; 11 bases are shared with TRBD1. V trimming: 3 bases; J trimming: 3 bases; junction bases outside the gene matches: 6. CDR1 MNHEY and CDR2 SVGAGI come from the germline V gene. The CDR3 is 16 residues long. As DNA, the CDR3 is TGTGCCAGCAGTTATTCCGGACAGGGGGCCTACTATGGCTACACCTTC. Its protein product is CASSYSGQGAYYGYTF.

CDR3: CASSQDDRLEAFF. In nucleotides, the CDR3 is TGCGCCAGCAGCCAAGATGACAGGCTTGAAGCTTTCTTT. The chain carries TRBV4-3 and TRBJ1-1, with D tentatively TRBD1 (6 bases). CDR1 and CDR2 (germline): LGHNA, YSLEER. This CDR3 has 13 residues. V gave up 0 bases and J gave up 7 bases, with 9 bases separating them.

This chain connects TRBV28 to TRBJ2-3; D is unclear. Germline lookup yields CDR1 MDHEN and CDR2 SYDVKM. The CDR3 length is 14 residues. V shed 7 bases and J shed 2 bases, with 13 bases lying between them. This chain's CDR3 is CASTPSDTTDTQYF. The DNA for the CDR3 is TGTGCCAGCACCCCCTCCGACACCACAGATACGCAGTATTTT.

The chain combines TRBV7-2 with TRBJ2-1; TRBD2 might be the D (6 bases). Trimming took 7 bases from V and 8 from J, leaving 15 bases between them. CDR3 length: 13 amino acids. The germline V gene encodes CDR1 SGHTA and CDR2 FQGNSA. The DNA for the CDR3 is TGTGCCAGCACGACTAGTATCGTCTATGAGCAGTTCTTC. This encodes CASTTSIVYEQFF.

This CDR3 is CASSPQLGGIPWNEQFF. As DNA, the CDR3 is TGTGCCAGCAGCCCCCAGCTTGGCGGGATCCCCTGGAATGAGCAGTTCTTC. V usage is TRBV7-3 and J usage is TRBJ2-1, with a tentative D call TRBD2 (6 bases). CDR3 length: 17 residues. Between the trimmed V and J ends, which lost 5 bases and 7 bases, there was a span of 24 bases. The germline CDR1 and CDR2 sequences are SGHTA and FQGTGA. Filled out from reference TRBV7-3 and TRBJ2-1, the complete variable domain reads GAGVSQTPSNKVTEKGKYVELRCDPISGHTALYWYRQSLGQGPEFLIYFQGTGAADDSGLPNDRFFAVRPEGSVSTLKIQRTERGDSAVYLCASSPQLGGIPWNEQFFGPGTRLTVL.

V gene TRBV7-3 combines with J gene TRBJ2-7, with TRBD2 identical over 11 bases. V lost 5 bases and J lost 7; bases outside the gene matches: 10. The CDR3 consists of 15 residues. Germline CDR1 and CDR2: SGHTA and FQGTGA. The CDR3 loop reads CASSRLAGGASEQYF. CDR3 sequence (DNA): TGTGCCAGCAGCCGGCTAGCGGGAGGTGCCTCGGAGCAGTACTTC.

The rearrangement uses TRBV5-6 and TRBJ2-5, with 10 positions matching TRBD2. The length of the CDR3 is 15 residues. CDR1 and CDR2 from the germline V gene are SGHDT and YYEEEE. V lost 3 bases to trimming and J lost 6 bases; unmatched junction nucleotides: 8. As DNA, the CDR3 is TGTGCCAGCAGCTGGCGGGCTAGCGGGAGTAAGACCCAGTACTTC. It yields the protein CASSWRASGSKTQYF.

The chain is built from TRBV19 and TRBJ2-2; 8 bases are a match to TRBD2. Germline V gene sequence: CDR1 LNHDA, CDR2 SQIVND (reference sequence). The trim removed 5 bases at V and 4 bases at J, leaving 9 bases unmatched. The CDR3 covers 16 residues. DNA for the CDR3: TGTGCCAGTAGTCCCATAGGCGGGAGGCCCACCGGGGAGCTGTTTTTT. Translated, it gives CASSPIGGRPTGELFF. Full variable domain (outside the CDR3, taken from reference TRBV19 and TRBJ2-2): DGGITQSPKYLFRKEGQNVTLSCEQNLNHDAMYWYRQDPGQGLRLIYYSQIVNDFQKGDIAEGYSVSREKKESFPLTVTSAQKNPTAFYLCASSPIGGRPTGELFFGEGSRLTVL.

J is TRBJ1-1 and V is TRBV23-1; 7 bases are shared with TRBD1. TRBV23-1 is known as an ORF, though its function is uncertain. V lost 2 bases and J lost 0; bases outside the gene matches: 12. This CDR3 has 18 residues. The CDR3 nucleotides are TGCGCCAGCAGTCAACGGGGCTGGACAGGATACTTGAACACTGAAGCTTTCTTT. The encoded protein is CASSQRGWTGYLNTEAFF.

The chain couples TRBV27 to TRBJ2-3, with 8 bases lining up with TRBD1. Unmatched junction bases numbered 11, after V lost 3 bases and J lost 0 bases. The CDR3 length is 18 residues. Germline-derived CDR1 and CDR2 are MNHEY and SMNVEV (reference sequence). The CDR3 sequence is CASSLGLGTGSSTDTQYF. The CDR3 DNA reads TGTGCCAGCAGTTTGGGTCTGGGGACAGGATCTAGCACAGATACGCAGTATTTT.

This chain links TRBV2 with TRBJ1-5; TRBD1 might be the D (5 bases). CDR1 is SNHLY and CDR2 is FYNNEI in the germline V gene. The CDR3 has 12 amino acids. V shed 6 bases and J shed 3 bases, with 6 bases lying between them. The CDR3 region is CASRTVNQPQHF. The CDR3 region has the DNA TGTGCCAGCAGGACAGTCAATCAGCCCCAGCATTTT.

The V and J genes are TRBV27 and TRBJ1-6; D unclear. The CDR3 sequence is 15 residues long. CDR1 MNHEY and CDR2 SMNVEV come from the germline V gene (reference sequence). With 2 bases removed from V and 2 bases from J, the gap between germline ends came to 7 bases. CDR3 in amino acids: CASSLIGAYNSPLHF. CDR3 DNA: TGTGCCAGCAGTTTAATAGGAGCCTATAATTCACCCCTCCACTTT.